This T cell receptor beta chain was retrieved from a study of TIL therapy for anti-PD-1-resistant metastatic lung cancer. Looking at the study overall: Most patients had lung adenocarcinoma; a handful of tumors were EGFR-mutant, two ALK-rearranged; half smoked currently or formerly.

This was the immunoSEQ v3 assay. Assay: immunoSEQ multiplex PCR; the TCRdb copy retains only in-frame clones and omits some. Of tens of thousands of clones listed, about two thirds are singletons. Time point noted: pre-treatment sample, taken before nivolumab and TIL therapy. The tumor samples were excised metastases, mostly pleural nodules or supraclavicular lymph nodes. Stage 4 NSCLC adults joined between 2017 and January 2020. Trimming pared 1 base from V and 2 bases from J, leaving 11 bases between. Germline V gene lookup returns CDR1 LNHNV and CDR2 YYDKDF (reference sequence). The CDR3 length is 15 residues.

This chain uses TRBV15 with TRBJ1-2; no reliable D call. This TCR came from a person between 25 and 80 years old with non-small cell lung cancer. The sequences come from tumor tissue, collected at baseline. The CDR3 DNA reads TGTGCCACCAGCAGAGGGCAGGATGTAAACTATGGCTACACCTTC. Translated: CATSRGQDVNYGYTF.